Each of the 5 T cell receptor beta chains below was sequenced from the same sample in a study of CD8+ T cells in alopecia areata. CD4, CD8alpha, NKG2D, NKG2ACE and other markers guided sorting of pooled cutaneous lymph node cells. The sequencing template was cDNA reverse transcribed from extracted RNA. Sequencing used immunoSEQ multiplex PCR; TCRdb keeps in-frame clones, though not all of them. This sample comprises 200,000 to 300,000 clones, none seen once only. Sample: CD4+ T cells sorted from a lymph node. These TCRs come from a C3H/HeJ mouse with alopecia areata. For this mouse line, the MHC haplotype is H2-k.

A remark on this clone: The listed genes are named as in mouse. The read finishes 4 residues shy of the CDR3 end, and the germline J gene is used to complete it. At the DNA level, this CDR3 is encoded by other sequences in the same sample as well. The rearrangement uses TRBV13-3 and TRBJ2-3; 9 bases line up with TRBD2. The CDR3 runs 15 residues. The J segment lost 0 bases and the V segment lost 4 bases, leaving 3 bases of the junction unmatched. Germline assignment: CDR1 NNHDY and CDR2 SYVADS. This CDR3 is CASSKDWGSAETLYF. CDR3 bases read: TGTGCCAGCAGTAAGGACTGGGGTAGTGCAGAA.

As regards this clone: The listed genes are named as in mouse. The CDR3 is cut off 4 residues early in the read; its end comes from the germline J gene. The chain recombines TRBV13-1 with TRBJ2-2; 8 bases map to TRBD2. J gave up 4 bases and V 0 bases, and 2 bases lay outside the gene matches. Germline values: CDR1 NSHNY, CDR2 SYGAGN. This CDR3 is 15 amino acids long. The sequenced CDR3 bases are TGTGCCAGCAGTGATGTGACTGGGGCCACCGGG. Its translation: CASSDVTGATG. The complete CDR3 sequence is CASSDVTGATGQLYF.

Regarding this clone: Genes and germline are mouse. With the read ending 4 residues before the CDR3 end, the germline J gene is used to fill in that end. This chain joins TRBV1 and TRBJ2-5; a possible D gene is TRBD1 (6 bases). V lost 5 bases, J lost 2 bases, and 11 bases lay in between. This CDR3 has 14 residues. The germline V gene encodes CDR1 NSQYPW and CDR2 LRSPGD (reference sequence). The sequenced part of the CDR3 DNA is TGCACCTGCAGTTCCGGGACAATCCAAGAC. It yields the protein CTCSSGTIQD. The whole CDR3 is CTCSSGTIQDTQYF.

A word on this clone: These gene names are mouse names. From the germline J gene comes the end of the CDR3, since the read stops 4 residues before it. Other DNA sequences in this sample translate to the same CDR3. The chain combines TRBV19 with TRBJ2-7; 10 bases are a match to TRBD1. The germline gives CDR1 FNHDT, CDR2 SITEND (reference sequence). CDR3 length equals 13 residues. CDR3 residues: CASSRDRGHEQYF. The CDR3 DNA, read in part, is TGTGCCAGCAGTAGGGACAGGGGCCAT.

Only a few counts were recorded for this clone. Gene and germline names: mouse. The CDR3 here is CASSRDLQGEVFF. CDR3 DNA (partial): TGTGCTAGCAGTAGAGATCTACAGGGA. This chain uses TRBV17 with TRBJ1-1; D is possibly TRBD1 (6 bases). The CDR3 extends 4 residues past the end of the read, so its final part is completed from the germline J gene. The length of the CDR3 is 13 residues. Germline assignment: CDR1 MNHDT and CDR2 YYDKIL.